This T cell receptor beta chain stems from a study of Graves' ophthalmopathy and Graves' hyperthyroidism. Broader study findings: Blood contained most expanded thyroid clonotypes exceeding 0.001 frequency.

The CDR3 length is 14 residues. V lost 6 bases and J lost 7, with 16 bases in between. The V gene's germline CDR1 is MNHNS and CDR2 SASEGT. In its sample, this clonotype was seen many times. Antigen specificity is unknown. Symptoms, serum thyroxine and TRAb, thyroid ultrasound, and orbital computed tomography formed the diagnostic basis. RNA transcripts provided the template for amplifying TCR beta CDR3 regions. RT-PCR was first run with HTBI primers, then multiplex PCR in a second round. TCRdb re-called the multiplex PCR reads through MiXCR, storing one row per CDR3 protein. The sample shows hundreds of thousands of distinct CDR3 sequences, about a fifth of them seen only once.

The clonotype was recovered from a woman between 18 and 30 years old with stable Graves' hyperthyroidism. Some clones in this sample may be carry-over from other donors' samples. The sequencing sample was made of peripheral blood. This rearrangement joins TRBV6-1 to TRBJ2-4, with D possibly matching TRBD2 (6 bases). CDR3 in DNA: TGTGCCAGCAGGCCTCCCGGGGGAATCAACATTCAGTACTTC. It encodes CASRPPGGINIQYF.